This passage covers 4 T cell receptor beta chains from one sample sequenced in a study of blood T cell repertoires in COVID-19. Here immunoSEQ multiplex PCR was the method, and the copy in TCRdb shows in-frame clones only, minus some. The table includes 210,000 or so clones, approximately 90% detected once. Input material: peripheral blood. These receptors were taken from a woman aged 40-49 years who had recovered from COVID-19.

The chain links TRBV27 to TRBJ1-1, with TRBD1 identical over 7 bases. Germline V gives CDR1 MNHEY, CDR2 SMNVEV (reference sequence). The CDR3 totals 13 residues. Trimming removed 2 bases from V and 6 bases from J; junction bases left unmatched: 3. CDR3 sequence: CASSLIGGPEAFF. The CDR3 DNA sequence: TGTGCCAGCAGTTTAATAGGGGGCCCTGAAGCTTTCTTT.

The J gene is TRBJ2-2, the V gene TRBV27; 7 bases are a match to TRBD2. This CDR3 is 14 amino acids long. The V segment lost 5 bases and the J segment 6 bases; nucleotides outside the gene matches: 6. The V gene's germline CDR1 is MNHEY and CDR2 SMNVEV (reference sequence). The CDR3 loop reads CASSQNAGAGELFF. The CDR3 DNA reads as TGTGCCAGCAGTCAGAACGCGGGAGCCGGGGAGCTGTTTTTT.

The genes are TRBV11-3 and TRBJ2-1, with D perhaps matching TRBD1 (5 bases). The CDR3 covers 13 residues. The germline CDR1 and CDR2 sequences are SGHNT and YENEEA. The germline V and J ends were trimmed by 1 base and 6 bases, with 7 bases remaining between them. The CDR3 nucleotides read TGTGCCAGCAGCTTAGGTGGGGCCAATGAGCAGTTCTTC. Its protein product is CASSLGGANEQFF. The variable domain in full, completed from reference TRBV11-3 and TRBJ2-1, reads EAGVVQSPRYKIIEKKQPVAFWCNPISGHNTLYWYLQNLGQGPELLIRYENEEAVDDSQLPKDRFSAERLKGVDSTLKIQPAELGDSAVYLCASSLGGANEQFFGPGTRLTVL.

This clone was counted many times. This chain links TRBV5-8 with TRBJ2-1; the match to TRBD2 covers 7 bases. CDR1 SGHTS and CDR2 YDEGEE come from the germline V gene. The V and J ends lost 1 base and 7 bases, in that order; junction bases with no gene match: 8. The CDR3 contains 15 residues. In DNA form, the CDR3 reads TGTGCCAGCAGCTTGTACGGCGGGAGTGGTAATGAGCAGTTCTTC. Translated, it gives CASSLYGGSGNEQFF.